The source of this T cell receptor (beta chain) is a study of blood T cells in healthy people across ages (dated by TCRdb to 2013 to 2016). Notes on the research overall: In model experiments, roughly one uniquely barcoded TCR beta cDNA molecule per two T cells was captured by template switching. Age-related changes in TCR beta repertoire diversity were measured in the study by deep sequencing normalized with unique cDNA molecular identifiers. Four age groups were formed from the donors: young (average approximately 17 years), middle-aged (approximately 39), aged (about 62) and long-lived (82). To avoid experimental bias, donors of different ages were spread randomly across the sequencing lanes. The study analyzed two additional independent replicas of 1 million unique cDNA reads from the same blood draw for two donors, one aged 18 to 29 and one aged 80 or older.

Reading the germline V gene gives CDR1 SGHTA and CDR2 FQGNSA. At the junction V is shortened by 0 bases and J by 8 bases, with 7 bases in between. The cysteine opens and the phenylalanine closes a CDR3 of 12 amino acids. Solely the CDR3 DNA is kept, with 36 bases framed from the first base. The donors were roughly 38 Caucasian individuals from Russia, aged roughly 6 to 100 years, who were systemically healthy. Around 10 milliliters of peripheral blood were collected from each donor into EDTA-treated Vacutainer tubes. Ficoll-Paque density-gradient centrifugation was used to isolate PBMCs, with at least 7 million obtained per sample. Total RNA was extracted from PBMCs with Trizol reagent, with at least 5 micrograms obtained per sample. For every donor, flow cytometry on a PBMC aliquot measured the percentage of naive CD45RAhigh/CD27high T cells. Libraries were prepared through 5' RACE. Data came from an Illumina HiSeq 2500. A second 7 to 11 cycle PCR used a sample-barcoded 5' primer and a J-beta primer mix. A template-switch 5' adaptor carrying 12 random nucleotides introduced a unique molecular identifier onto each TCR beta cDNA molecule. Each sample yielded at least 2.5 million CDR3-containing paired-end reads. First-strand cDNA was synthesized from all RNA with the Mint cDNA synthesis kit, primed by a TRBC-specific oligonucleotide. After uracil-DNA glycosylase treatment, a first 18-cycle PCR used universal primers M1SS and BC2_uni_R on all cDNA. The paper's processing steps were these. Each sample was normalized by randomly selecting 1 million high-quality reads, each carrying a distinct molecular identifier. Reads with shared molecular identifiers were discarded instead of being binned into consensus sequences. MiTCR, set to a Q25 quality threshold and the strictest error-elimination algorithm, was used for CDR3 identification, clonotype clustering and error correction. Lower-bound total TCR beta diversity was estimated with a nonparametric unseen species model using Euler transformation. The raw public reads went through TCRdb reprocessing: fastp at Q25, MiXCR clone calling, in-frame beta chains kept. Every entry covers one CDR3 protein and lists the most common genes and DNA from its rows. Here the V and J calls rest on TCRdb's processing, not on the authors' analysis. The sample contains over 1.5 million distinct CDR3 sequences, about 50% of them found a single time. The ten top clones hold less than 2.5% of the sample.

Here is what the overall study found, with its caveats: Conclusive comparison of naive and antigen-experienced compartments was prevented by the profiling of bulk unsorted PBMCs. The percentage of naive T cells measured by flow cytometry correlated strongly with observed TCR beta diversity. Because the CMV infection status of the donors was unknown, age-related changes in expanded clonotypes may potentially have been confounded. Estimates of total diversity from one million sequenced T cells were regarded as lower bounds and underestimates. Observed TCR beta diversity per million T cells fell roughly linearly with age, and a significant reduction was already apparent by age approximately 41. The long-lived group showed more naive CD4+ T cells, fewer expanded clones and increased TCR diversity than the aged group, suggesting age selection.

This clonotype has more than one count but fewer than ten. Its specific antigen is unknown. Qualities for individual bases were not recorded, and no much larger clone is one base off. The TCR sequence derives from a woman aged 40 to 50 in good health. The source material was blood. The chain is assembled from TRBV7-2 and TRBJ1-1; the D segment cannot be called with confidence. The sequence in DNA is TGTGCCAGCAGCTTAGCCCGCCGGGAAGCTTTCTTT. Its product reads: CASSLARREAFF.